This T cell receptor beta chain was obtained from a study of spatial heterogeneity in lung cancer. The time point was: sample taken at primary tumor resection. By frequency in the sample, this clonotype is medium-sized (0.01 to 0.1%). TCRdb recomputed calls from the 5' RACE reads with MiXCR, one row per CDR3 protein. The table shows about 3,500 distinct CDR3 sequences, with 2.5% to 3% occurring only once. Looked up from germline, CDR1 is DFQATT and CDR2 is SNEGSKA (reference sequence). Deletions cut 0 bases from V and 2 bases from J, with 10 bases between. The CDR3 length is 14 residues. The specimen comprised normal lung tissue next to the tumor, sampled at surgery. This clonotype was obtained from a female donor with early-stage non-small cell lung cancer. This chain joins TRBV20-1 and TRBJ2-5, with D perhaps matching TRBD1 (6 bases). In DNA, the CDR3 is TGCAGTGCTAGAGAAGGGACAACTCAAGAGACCCAGTACTTC. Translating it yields CSAREGTTQETQYF.